This T cell receptor (beta chain) was identified in a study of cytomegalovirus exposure and HLA in healthy donors. Both 60 Vbeta primers and 13 Jbeta primers went into the PCR. In the source study's methods: A follow-up analysis tallied tens of millions of unique TCR beta chains, approximately 11 million shared. Data came from immunoSEQ multiplex PCR; TCRdb stores just in-frame clones and leaves some out. That table supplies the V and J calls and clone size; D and trimming were determined from the DNA. In the table there are approximately 40,000 clones, around 86% of which are singletons. A remark on this clone: The antigen remains undetermined.

Study outcomes and limitations: Later analysis associated a missense DCLRE1C variant with TCR beta V- and J-gene trimming. Presence/absence analyses took donor sequencing depth as roughly uniform. In vitro, three CMV-associated chains proved specific for CMV antigens.

The clonotype originates from a woman between 40 and 50 years old in good health and CMV-seropositive. The sequenced material came from PBMCs.

The CDR3 region is CASSIYGTDNSPLHF. The CDR3 DNA follows: TGTGCCAGTAGTATATACGGGACAGATAATTCACCCCTCCACTTT. The J gene is TRBJ1-6, the V gene TRBV19; TRBD1 agrees at 7 bases. This CDR3 region has 15 residues. The J segment lost 5 bases and the V segment lost 2 bases, leaving 3 bases of the junction unmatched. Per the germline V gene, CDR1 is LNHDA and CDR2 is SQIVND (reference sequence). The full variable domain, its missing parts supplied by reference TRBV19 and TRBJ1-6, is DGGITQSPKYLFRKEGQNVTLSCEQNLNHDAMYWYRQDPGQGLRLIYYSQIVNDFQKGDIAEGYSVSREKKESFPLTVTSAQKNPTAFYLCASSIYGTDNSPLHFGNGTRLTVT.